A selection of T cell receptor beta chains follows, all from one sample in a study of graft-versus-host responses after intestinal transplantation. Repertoires were generated with immunoSEQ multiplex PCR, while TCRdb's copy carries only in-frame clones and drops some. Found here are over 45,000 clones, over 85% of them singletons; the top ten hold approximately 1.5%. Sequenced material: PBMCs, taken 26 days after transplant. Receptors were obtained from a human patient who received an intestinal transplant, so some T cells may come from the graft donor. Each CDR3 is given with its conserved first and last residue. Each record gives: D gene, V gene, J gene, clone size, CDR3 DNA, CDR3 protein. A D gene is named only where the DNA matches it firmly. Where a row states a size, it is once, few, many or the class of an expanded clone; other rows omit it.

d_call: TRBD2
v_call: TRBV9
j_call: TRBJ2-3
clone_size: .
cdr3_nt: TGTGCCAGCAGCGCTAGCGGGGGGGATACGCAGTATTTT
cdr3_aa: CASSASGGDTQYF

d_call: TRBD1
v_call: TRBV6-5
j_call: TRBJ2-1
clone_size: .
cdr3_nt: TGTGCCAGCAGTTACCCCCCGGGACAGGGGGCCGATGAGCAGTTCTTC
cdr3_aa: CASSYPPGQGADEQFF

d_call: .
v_call: TRBV7-9
j_call: TRBJ2-2
clone_size: .
cdr3_nt: TGTGCCAGCGTTAGCGGAGCCGGGGAGCTGTTTTTT
cdr3_aa: CASVSGAGELFF

d_call: .
v_call: TRBV6-5
j_call: TRBJ2-7
clone_size: .
cdr3_nt: TGTGCCAGCAGTAACCCCCGCGGCAGAGCCTACGAGCAGTACTTC
cdr3_aa: CASSNPRGRAYEQYF

d_call: .
v_call: TRBV7-2
j_call: TRBJ1-5
clone_size: .
cdr3_nt: TGTGCCAGCAGCCCTCTAAGCGACAGTCAGCCCCAGCATTTT
cdr3_aa: CASSPLSDSQPQHF

d_call: .
v_call: TRBV15
j_call: TRBJ2-7
clone_size: .
cdr3_nt: TGTGCCACCAGCAGAGATAGGACAGCGGAGCAGTACTTC
cdr3_aa: CATSRDRTAEQYF

d_call: TRBD1
v_call: TRBV5-1
j_call: TRBJ1-2
clone_size: .
cdr3_nt: TGCGCCAGCAGCGCTCCGGGACAGGATGGCTACACCTTC
cdr3_aa: CASSAPGQDGYTF

d_call: .
v_call: TRBV2
j_call: TRBJ2-1
clone_size: .
cdr3_nt: TGTGCCAGCAGTCCGCCTAAATACAATGAGCAGTTCTTC
cdr3_aa: CASSPPKYNEQFF

d_call: .
v_call: TRBV7-9
j_call: TRBJ2-1
clone_size: .
cdr3_nt: TGTGCCAGCAGCTTAATAGGGGCAGAGCAGTTCTTC
cdr3_aa: CASSLIGAEQFF

d_call: TRBD1
v_call: TRBV11-2
j_call: TRBJ1-1
clone_size: .
cdr3_nt: TGTGCCAGCAGCTCCCTCACAGGGGGCGTTGGTGAAGCTTTCTTT
cdr3_aa: CASSSLTGGVGEAFF

d_call: TRBD1
v_call: TRBV7-7
j_call: TRBJ2-1
clone_size: .
cdr3_nt: TGTGCTAGCAGCTTAGCGACAGGGGGCTTGGATGAGCAGTTCTTC
cdr3_aa: CASSLATGGLDEQFF

d_call: TRBD1
v_call: TRBV11-2
j_call: TRBJ2-1
clone_size: .
cdr3_nt: TGTGCCAGCAGCTACCACCTACAGGGGGCCGATGAGCAGTTCTTC
cdr3_aa: CASSYHLQGADEQFF

d_call: TRBD1
v_call: TRBV29-1
j_call: TRBJ2-4
clone_size: .
cdr3_nt: TGCAGCGTTGGGGACAGGGTCTCCCATCCTAGCAAAAACATTCAGTACTTC
cdr3_aa: CSVGDRVSHPSKNIQYF

d_call: .
v_call: TRBV7-6
j_call: TRBJ2-3
clone_size: .
cdr3_nt: TGTGCCAGCAGCTTAGTGAGCGATACGCAGTATTTT
cdr3_aa: CASSLVSDTQYF

d_call: .
v_call: TRBV6-6
j_call: TRBJ2-1
clone_size: .
cdr3_nt: TGTGCCAGCAGTCAATTTGAGGCCCCCAACAATGAGCAGTTCTTC
cdr3_aa: CASSQFEAPNNEQFF

d_call: TRBD1
v_call: TRBV7-8
j_call: TRBJ1-5
clone_size: .
cdr3_nt: TGTGCCAGCAGCTTAGGAGACAGGGGAGGGGTCCAGCCCCAGCATTTT
cdr3_aa: CASSLGDRGGVQPQHF

d_call: TRBD1
v_call: TRBV30
j_call: TRBJ1-2
clone_size: .
cdr3_nt: TGTGCCTGCCTGACAGGGGCGGGTGGCTACACCTTC
cdr3_aa: CACLTGAGGYTF

d_call: TRBD1
v_call: TRBV27
j_call: TRBJ1-5
clone_size: .
cdr3_nt: TGTGCCAGCAGTCCTCTGACAGGGGAGGGCAATCAGCCCCAGCATTTT
cdr3_aa: CASSPLTGEGNQPQHF

d_call: TRBD2
v_call: TRBV6-1
j_call: TRBJ2-1
clone_size: .
cdr3_nt: TGTGCCAGCAGGACTAGCGGGACCTACAATGAGCAGTTCTTC
cdr3_aa: CASRTSGTYNEQFF

d_call: .
v_call: TRBV28
j_call: TRBJ2-2
clone_size: .
cdr3_nt: TGTGCCAGCAGCCTCTTCGGGTCCGGGGAGCTGTTTTTT
cdr3_aa: CASSLFGSGELFF

d_call: .
v_call: TRBV6-5
j_call: TRBJ2-2
clone_size: .
cdr3_nt: TGTGCCAGCAGTTACTACCGAGCCGGGGAGCTGTTTTTT
cdr3_aa: CASSYYRAGELFF

d_call: TRBD1
v_call: TRBV7-8
j_call: TRBJ1-2
clone_size: .
cdr3_nt: TGTGCCAGCAGCGTCCGGGACAGCGATGGCTACACCTTC
cdr3_aa: CASSVRDSDGYTF

d_call: .
v_call: TRBV15
j_call: TRBJ1-5
clone_size: .
cdr3_nt: TGTGCCACCAGCAGTATGTATCAGGGTAGCAATCAGCCCCAGCATTTT
cdr3_aa: CATSSMYQGSNQPQHF

d_call: .
v_call: TRBV6-5
j_call: TRBJ1-2
clone_size: .
cdr3_nt: TGTGCCAGCAGCCAAGGCGCCAGGGGCGGCTACACCTTC
cdr3_aa: CASSQGARGGYTF

d_call: .
v_call: TRBV10-3
j_call: TRBJ1-2
clone_size: .
cdr3_nt: TGTGCCATCAGTGAGGCTCGAGGGGGACCCTATGGCTACACCTTC
cdr3_aa: CAISEARGGPYGYTF

d_call: .
v_call: TRBV7-3
j_call: TRBJ1-2
clone_size: .
cdr3_nt: TGTGCCAGCAGCCCACAGGCCACCGTCGATGGCTACACCTTC
cdr3_aa: CASSPQATVDGYTF

d_call: TRBD1
v_call: TRBV19
j_call: TRBJ2-1
clone_size: once
cdr3_nt: TGTGCCAGTAGTATGCCGGGACAGGCCTTTTTCTTC
cdr3_aa: CASSMPGQAFFF

d_call: TRBD2
v_call: TRBV4-2
j_call: TRBJ2-2
clone_size: .
cdr3_nt: TGTGCCAGCAGGCAAGGACTAGCGGGAGAAACCGGGGAGCTGTTTTTT
cdr3_aa: CASRQGLAGETGELFF

d_call: TRBD2
v_call: TRBV4-2
j_call: TRBJ2-1
clone_size: once
cdr3_nt: TGTGCCAGCAGCCAAGATCTAGCGGGGGCCTACAATGAGCAGTTCTTC
cdr3_aa: CASSQDLAGAYNEQFF

d_call: .
v_call: TRBV15
j_call: TRBJ2-7
clone_size: .
cdr3_nt: TGTGCCACCAGCAGAGTAGGGGGCGAGCAGTACTTC
cdr3_aa: CATSRVGGEQYF

d_call: .
v_call: TRBV19
j_call: TRBJ2-7
clone_size: .
cdr3_nt: TGTGCCAGTAGCGGACAGACCTACGAGCAGTACTTC
cdr3_aa: CASSGQTYEQYF

d_call: TRBD2
v_call: TRBV4-3
j_call: TRBJ2-1
clone_size: .
cdr3_nt: TGCGCCAGCAGCCAAGACCCTAGCGGGGGCTACTACAATGAGCAGTTCTTC
cdr3_aa: CASSQDPSGGYYNEQFF

d_call: TRBD2
v_call: TRBV28
j_call: TRBJ2-1
clone_size: .
cdr3_nt: TGTGCCAGCAGTTCGACTAGCGGGGGCAATGAGCAGTTCTTC
cdr3_aa: CASSSTSGGNEQFF